This T cell receptor (beta chain) was sequenced for a study of blood T cell repertoires in COVID-19. This clone was recorded once. Profiled with immunoSEQ multiplex PCR; TCRdb holds only in-frame clones, not every one. The sample lists approximately 150,000 clones, under 90% seen once, with nearly 8% in the top ten. CDR1 SGHRS and CDR2 YFSETQ come from the germline V gene. V was trimmed by 7 bases and J by 6 bases, leaving 17 bases between them. The CDR3 loop spans 15 amino acids. The TCR was taken from a woman between 50 and 59 years old who had recovered from COVID-19. This sequence joins TRBV5-1 and TRBJ1-6; a possible D gene is TRBD1 (5 bases). Input material: PBMCs or T cells enriched from blood (not recorded which). CDR3 in DNA: TGCGCCAGCGCTGCTAAAGGGGAAATTAATTCACCCCTCCACTTT. Translated: CASAAKGEINSPLHF.